A single sample is the source of the 32 T cell receptor beta chains below, sequenced in a study of T cells in Graves' hyperthyroidism and ophthalmopathy (dated by TCRdb to between 2018 and 2021). Library prep was done by multiplex PCR. Sequenced using an Illumina HiSeq 2000. TCR beta CDR3 regions were amplified from RNA transcripts. For the first round of RT-PCR on the TCR CDR3, the HTBI primer set was used together with the Qiagen OneStep RT-PCR kit. TCRdb reprocessing: public reads trimmed at Q25 with fastp, clones called with MiXCR, in-frame beta chains kept. A single entry per CDR3 protein holds the most common genes and DNA from its merged rows. This sample gives around 450,000 distinct CDR3 sequences in total; roughly 14% of them show up just once. 7.5% to 8% of the sample is held by the ten biggest clonotypes. Sequenced sample: blood. The receptors here all came from a woman aged 18-29 years with Graves' hyperthyroidism.

J is TRBJ1-4 and V is TRBV7-9; D remains ambiguous. The V end lost 5 bases, the J end lost 7 bases, and 11 bases lay between the germline ends. This CDR3 is built from 13 residues. Germline V gene sequence: CDR1 SEHNR, CDR2 FQNEAQ (reference sequence). DNA for the CDR3: TGTGCCAGCAGCCAACAAGTTGGTGAAAAACTGTTTTTT. Translating gives CASSQQVGEKLFF.

Concerning this clonotype itself: This may stem from a read error, because a much larger clone lies one nucleotide away. This chain joins TRBV5-4 and TRBJ1-2, with D possibly being TRBD1 (6 bases). CDR3 length: 13 residues. Germline values: CDR1 SGHNT, CDR2 YYREEE (reference sequence). Trimming removed 2 bases at V and 3 bases at J, with 8 bases between. The chain's CDR3 is CASSLNRDYGYTF. The CDR3 DNA reads as TGTGCCAGCAGCTTAAACAGGGACTATGGCTACACCTTC. Combining the CDR3 with reference TRBV5-4 and TRBJ1-2 gives the whole variable domain ETGVTQSPTHLIKTRGQQVTLRCSSQSGHNTVSWYQQALGQGPQFIFQYYREEENGRGNFPPRFSGLQFPNYSSELNVNALELDDSALYLCASSLNRDYGYTFGSGTRLTVV.

This clonotype was observed at least ten times. The chain links TRBV19 to TRBJ2-1; 8 bases match TRBD2. This CDR3 is built from 16 residues. Germline CDR1 LNHDA, CDR2 SQIVND (reference sequence). V was pared by 5 bases and J by 1 base, with 7 bases of the junction left unmatched. CDR3 residues: CASSVTGLESYNEQFF. The CDR3 region has the DNA TGTGCCAGTAGTGTCACGGGACTAGAGTCCTACAATGAGCAGTTCTTC.

The CDR3 DNA sequence: TGTGCCAGTAGTATAGGAAAGGCAGATACGCAGTATTTT. It yields the protein CASSIGKADTQYF. The J gene is TRBJ2-3, the V gene TRBV19; the D is unclear. This CDR3 spans 13 amino acids. From germline, CDR1 is LNHDA and CDR2 SQIVND (reference sequence). Trimming shortened V by 1 base and J by 4 bases, and 6 bases separated the two germline ends.

J is TRBJ2-2 and V is TRBV6-1; D might be TRBD2 (6 bases). This CDR3 contains 16 residues. Trimming removed 6 bases at V and 4 bases at J, with 18 bases between. Germline CDR1 and CDR2: MNHNS and SASEGT. CDR3 amino acids: CASSPLGGAGTGELFF. Written as DNA, the CDR3 is TGTGCCAGCAGCCCCTTAGGCGGGGCGGGCACCGGGGAGCTGTTTTTT.

Ten or more counts support this clonotype. The chain carries TRBV11-3 and TRBJ2-2; no clear D gene. Germline lookup yields CDR1 SGHNT and CDR2 YENEEA. The V end lost 4 bases, the J end lost 8 bases, and 11 bases lay between the germline ends. There are 13 residues in the CDR3. The CDR3 bases are TGTGCCAGCAGCTCACCGGACCGGGGGGAGCTGTTTTTT. Translating gives CASSSPDRGELFF.

This clonotype was recorded many times. CDR3 residues: CASSHRGRIKSTDTQYF. As DNA, the CDR3 is TGTGCCAGCAGCCACCGAGGACGGATAAAAAGCACAGATACGCAGTATTTT. The chain employs TRBV7-8 and TRBJ2-3, with D uncertain. V lost 5 bases, J lost 0 bases, and 18 bases lay in between. The CDR3 is 17 residues long. CDR1 and CDR2 from the germline V gene are SGHVS and FQNEAQ.

This sequence joins TRBV20-1 and TRBJ2-5; 13 nucleotides match TRBD2. This CDR3 region has 16 residues. Germline trimming cut 5 bases from V and 5 bases from J; bases unmatched to any gene: 11. Germline V lookup: CDR1 DFQATT, CDR2 SNEGSKA (reference sequence). The DNA of the CDR3 is TGCAGTGCTCCAAGGACTAGCGGGAGATGGGGGGAGACCCAGTACTTC. This sequence encodes CSAPRTSGRWGETQYF.

At least ten counts were recorded for this clonotype. This chain connects TRBV12-3 or TRBV12-4 to TRBJ2-7, with 8 bases matching TRBD2. The V and J ends lost 2 bases and 4 bases, in that order; junction bases with no gene match: 7. The CDR3 extends over 15 amino acids. The CDR3 DNA reads TGTGCCAGCAGTTTATGGGGATCGGGGGGGTACGAGCAGTACTTC. Translated: CASSLWGSGGYEQYF.

The sample holds many counts of this clonotype. V and J are TRBV2 and TRBJ2-5; D unresolved. The CDR3 totals 12 residues. CDR1 is SNHLY, CDR2 FYNNEI, per germline. V lost 7 bases, J lost 7 bases, and 13 bases lay in between. The CDR3 region is CASNDETGTQYF. In nucleotides, the CDR3 is TGTGCCAGCAACGACGAGACTGGGACCCAGTACTTC.

This clonotype was recorded many times. The chain recombines TRBV7-6 with TRBJ1-1, with D perhaps matching TRBD1 (5 bases). Germline values: CDR1 SGHVS, CDR2 FNYEAQ. There are 13 residues in the CDR3. Trimming removed 3 bases at V and 5 bases at J, with 10 bases between. Here the CDR3 DNA reads TGTGCCAGCAGCTTCCGAAAGGGGACTGAAGCTTTCTTT. This gives the protein CASSFRKGTEAFF.

This clonotype showed up many times. The rearrangement uses TRBV6-2 or TRBV6-3 and TRBJ2-5; the D gene could be TRBD1 or TRBD2 (5 bases each). Trimming left V 5 bases short and J 2 bases short, with 18 bases between. Germline V gene data show CDR1 as MNHEY and CDR2 as SVGEGT. The CDR3 spans 16 residues. CDR3 loop: CASSRSLGPGQETQYF. The CDR3 bases are TGTGCCAGCAGTCGTTCCCTGGGACCGGGACAAGAGACCCAGTACTTC.

This clonotype was recorded at least ten times. This chain uses TRBV19 with TRBJ1-4, with D perhaps TRBD1 (6 bases). The CDR3 covers 13 residues. Germline V gene sequence: CDR1 LNHDA, CDR2 SQIVND (reference sequence). The germline V and J ends were trimmed by 10 bases and 9 bases, with 18 bases remaining between them. This chain's CDR3 is CATNPTTGQKLFF. CDR3 DNA sequence: TGTGCCACCAATCCGACTACAGGGCAAAAACTGTTTTTT.

The genes are TRBV10-3 and TRBJ1-5, with D hard to call. Germline V lookup: CDR1 ENHRY, CDR2 SYGVKD. The CDR3 has 16 residues. V was pared by 3 bases and J by 9 bases, with 21 bases between. In DNA, the CDR3 is TGTGCCATCAGTGAAACCCACGCGGGAACCTCCAGGCCCCAGCATTTT. It codes for CAISETHAGTSRPQHF.

The chain uses TRBV9 and TRBJ2-1; D possibly matches TRBD1 or TRBD2 (5 bases each). Looked up from germline, CDR1 is SGDLS and CDR2 is YYNGEE. Deletions cut 0 bases from V and 13 bases from J, with 17 bases between. This CDR3 has 14 residues. The CDR3 DNA follows: TGTGCCAGCAGCGTAGAATCCAGGGAGTGGGAACAGTTCTTC. Translating gives CASSVESREWEQFF.

In this sample, this clonotype turned up a few times. The V call is TRBV2, the J call TRBJ2-3; 7 bases are shared with TRBD2. The CDR3 consists of 15 residues. J lost 4 bases, V lost 2 bases, and 6 bases had no gene match. Looked up from germline, CDR1 is SNHLY and CDR2 is FYNNEI. In DNA, the CDR3 is TGTGCCAGCAGTGAAATAGCCGGACTAGCAGATACGCAGTATTTT. It codes for CASSEIAGLADTQYF.

There are many counts of this clonotype. This rearrangement joins TRBV30 to TRBJ2-5; TRBD2 aligns across 8 bases. V was clipped by 1 base and J by 5 bases; unmatched bases: 3. The CDR3 spans 13 residues. Germline V gene lookup returns CDR1 GTSNPN and CDR2 SVGIG (reference sequence). CDR3 protein: CAWSARTSETQYF. DNA for the CDR3: TGTGCCTGGAGTGCCCGGACTAGCGAGACCCAGTACTTC.

In this sample, this clonotype turned up many times. J is TRBJ1-1 and V is TRBV19, with a tentative D call TRBD1 (5 bases). Looked up from germline, CDR1 is LNHDA and CDR2 is SQIVND (reference sequence). The CDR3 is made up of 15 amino acids. The V and J ends lost 5 bases and 0 bases respectively, with 13 bases between them. The CDR3 DNA sequence: TGTGCCAGTAGTCTCCGACAGTACATGAACACTGAAGCTTTCTTT. Translation: CASSLRQYMNTEAFF.

This clonotype was recorded many times. This sequence joins TRBV6-1 and TRBJ2-7, with a possible D match to TRBD1 (6 bases). Germline V lookup: CDR1 MNHNS, CDR2 SASEGT. V lost 5 bases and J 7 bases, leaving 18 bases between the germline ends. This CDR3 contains 14 residues. CDR3 coding DNA: TGTGCCAGCAGTTTCTTGACAGGTTCTGTAGAGCAGTACTTC. Encoded protein: CASSFLTGSVEQYF.

The chain couples TRBV27 to TRBJ1-4; no definite D call. The CDR3 runs to 16 residues. V dropped 2 bases and J dropped 3 bases, with 13 bases sitting between them. Germline loops: CDR1 MNHEY, CDR2 SMNVEV (reference sequence). Written as DNA, the CDR3 is TGTGCCAGCAGTTTAACCCCCTTCGGGGCTAATGAAAAACTGTTTTTT. Encoded protein: CASSLTPFGANEKLFF. The variable domain in full, completed from reference TRBV27 and TRBJ1-4, reads EAQVTQNPRYLITVTGKKLTVTCSQNMNHEYMSWYRQDPGLGLRQIYYSMNVEVTDKGDVPEGYKVSRKEKRNFPLILESPSPNQTSLYFCASSLTPFGANEKLFFGSGTQLSVL.

This clonotype was picked up many times. CDR3 in DNA: TGTGCCAGCAGTGTACTGCGGGGTAGTAATGAGCAGTTCTTC. As protein: CASSVLRGSNEQFF. V gene TRBV2 combines with J gene TRBJ2-1; tentatively, D is TRBD2 (6 bases). Germline values: CDR1 SNHLY, CDR2 FYNNEI. The V and J ends lost 4 bases and 7 bases respectively, with 14 bases between them. The CDR3 is made up of 14 amino acids.

This clonotype was counted a few times. One end of the junction varies from germline; a read error may be responsible. The CDR3 loop reads CASSLVPGMNTKAFF. CDR3 coding DNA: TGTGCCAGCAGCTTAGTGCCAGGGATGAACACTAAAGCTTTCTTT. The chain employs TRBV11-2 and TRBJ1-1, with a weak D call TRBD1 (5 bases). From germline, CDR1 is SGHAT and CDR2 FQNNGV. The CDR3 contains 15 residues.

This clonotype came up many times. The chain carries TRBV10-3 and TRBJ1-4; the match to TRBD1 covers 9 bases. Trimming took 8 bases from V and 5 from J; bases not matched to a gene: 3. From germline, CDR1 is ENHRY and CDR2 SYGVKD. The CDR3 extends over 13 amino acids. The CDR3 reads CAIRDRENEKLFF. The CDR3 region has the DNA TGTGCCATCCGGGACAGGGAAAATGAAAAACTGTTTTTT.

This clonotype has a count of ten or more. The V and J genes are TRBV30 and TRBJ2-3, with D perhaps TRBD1 (8 bases). V was trimmed by 3 bases and J by 6 bases, leaving 22 bases between them. There are 16 residues in the CDR3. Germline V gives CDR1 GTSNPN, CDR2 SVGIG (reference sequence). Here the CDR3 reads CAWRHLDRASGDTQYF. In nucleotides, the CDR3 is TGTGCCTGGAGACATCTGGACAGGGCTAGCGGCGATACGCAGTATTTT.

Many counts were recorded for this clonotype. The V call is TRBV6-1, the J call TRBJ2-7; D is unclear. The V end was cut by 5 bases, the J end by 0 bases, with 11 bases between. This CDR3 comprises 14 residues. Germline loops: CDR1 MNHNS, CDR2 SASEGT. The CDR3 DNA reads TGTGCCAGCAGTTACCCTACAGCCTCCTACGAGCAGTACTTC. Its protein product is CASSYPTASYEQYF.

At least ten counts were recorded for this clonotype. V usage is TRBV7-9 and J usage is TRBJ2-1; 8 nucleotides agree with TRBD2. The CDR3 runs 16 residues. Losses at the gene ends were 2 bases for V and 1 base for J; bases not matched to a gene: 4. The germline CDR1 and CDR2 sequences are SEHNR and FQNEAQ (reference sequence). In DNA, the CDR3 is TGTGCCAGCAGCTTAACGACGGGGGGGTCCTACAATGAGCAGTTCTTC. It is translated as CASSLTTGGSYNEQFF.

The sample holds a few counts of this clonotype. V gene TRBV29-1 combines with J gene TRBJ2-7; no definite D call. V dropped 6 bases and J dropped 3 bases, with 12 bases sitting between them. Germline values: CDR1 SQVTM, CDR2 ANQGSEA. This CDR3 is built from 12 residues. The CDR3 protein is CSVETQDYEQYF. The DNA for the CDR3 is TGCAGCGTGGAGACGCAGGACTACGAGCAGTACTTC.

This clonotype was counted many times. V is TRBV12-3 or TRBV12-4 and J is TRBJ2-7; 7 bases align to TRBD2. With V trimmed by 3 bases and J by 2 bases, 4 bases remained unmatched. The CDR3 is made up of 14 amino acids. CDR3 nucleotide sequence: TGTGCCAGCAGTTTCGTTGCGGGAGCCTACGAGCAGTACTTC. Its translation is CASSFVAGAYEQYF.

This clonotype was seen many times. V is TRBV24-1 and J is TRBJ2-1; TRBD1 matches at 8 bases. Germline trimming cut 6 bases from V and 4 bases from J; bases unmatched to any gene: 7. This CDR3 comprises 15 residues. Germline V lookup: CDR1 KGHDR, CDR2 SFDVKD. This chain's CDR3 is CATSLTRTGYNEQFF. The CDR3 DNA is TGTGCCACCAGTCTAACCCGGACAGGGTACAATGAGCAGTTCTTC.

Many counts were recorded for this clonotype. The rearrangement links TRBV3-1 to TRBJ2-3; D possibly corresponds to TRBD1 (6 bases). Germline V gene sequence: CDR1 LGHDT, CDR2 YNNKEL (reference sequence). This CDR3 has 15 amino acids. Trimming pared 4 bases from V and 2 bases from J, leaving 13 bases between. CDR3 residues: CASSPRGGLTDTQYF. The CDR3 DNA sequence: TGTGCCAGCAGCCCCCGTGGGGGCCTCACAGATACGCAGTATTTT.

At least ten counts were recorded for this clonotype. The rearrangement joins TRBV19 to TRBJ2-2, with D hard to call. Germline CDR1 and CDR2: LNHDA and SQIVND (reference sequence). The ends were cut back, 6 bases at V and 0 bases at J, with 11 bases in the middle. The CDR3 is 15 residues long. Written as DNA, the CDR3 is TGTGCCAGTAGCCTCGGCGGCCCGAACACCGGGGAGCTGTTTTTT. It is translated as CASSLGGPNTGELFF.

There are many counts of this clonotype. The chain is built from TRBV12-3 or TRBV12-4 and TRBJ2-1; D possibly corresponds to TRBD1 (6 bases). Trimming left V 5 bases short and J 2 bases short, with 10 bases between. The CDR3 runs 14 residues. CDR3 coding DNA: TGTGCCAGCAGTCCAAGACAGGCCTACAATGAGCAGTTCTTC. Translated: CASSPRQAYNEQFF.